Shown below are 5 T cell receptor beta chains from a single sample sequenced in a study of early T cells in non-severe SARS-CoV-2 infection. A single record per CDR3 protein comes from TCRdb applying MiXCR to the 5' RACE reads. Of tens of thousands of distinct CDR3 sequences listed, 16% are singletons. Here the sequenced sample was whole blood, taken at baseline. These receptors all come from an adult who was a healthcare worker with PCR-confirmed SARS-CoV-2 infection or an uninfected control (not recorded which).

This clonotype was observed at least ten times. The rearrangement joins TRBV4-2 to TRBJ2-2; no definite D call. Per germline, CDR1 LGHNA and CDR2 YNFKEQ. This CDR3 contains 15 residues. The V gene lost 0 bases and the J gene lost 4 bases, with 9 bases spanning the gap. CDR3 bases: TGTGCCAGCAGCCAAGATAGATGGTCCACCGGGGAGCTGTTTTTT. This translates into CASSQDRWSTGELFF.

This clonotype showed up just a few times. The chain employs TRBV3-1 and TRBJ2-7, with a tentative D call TRBD1 (5 bases). Germline V gene data show CDR1 as LGHDT and CDR2 as YNNKEL (reference sequence). CDR3 length equals 13 residues. The V end lost 5 bases, the J end lost 0 bases, and 8 bases lay between the germline ends. The CDR3 region has the DNA TGTGCCAGCAGCGACAGACACTCCTACGAGCAGTACTTC. Its translation is CASSDRHSYEQYF.

This clonotype appeared a few times. This chain joins TRBV28 and TRBJ2-3; D may be TRBD1 or TRBD2 (6 bases each). The V and J ends lost 7 bases and 2 bases respectively, with 13 bases between them. The germline V gene encodes CDR1 MDHEN and CDR2 SYDVKM. The CDR3 totals 14 residues. The CDR3 here is CASNEGGATDTQYF. The CDR3 nucleotides are TGTGCCAGCAACGAGGGGGGAGCCACAGATACGCAGTATTTT.

The chain couples TRBV7-7 to TRBJ2-1, with TRBD2 matching over 7 bases. Germline V gene lookup returns CDR1 SSHAT and CDR2 FNYEAQ (reference sequence). This CDR3 comprises 16 residues. V shed 2 bases and J 5 bases; nucleotides not matched to a gene: 9. The CDR3 nucleotides read TGTGCCAGCAGCTTAAGATTTGGGAGCGGGGACAATGAGCAGTTCTTC. This translates into CASSLRFGSGDNEQFF.

This chain joins TRBV12-3 or TRBV12-4 and TRBJ2-1, with no clear D. The CDR3 consists of 14 residues. Between the trimmed V and J ends, which lost 4 bases and 3 bases, there was a span of 10 bases. The CDR3 loop reads CASSSFSLYNEQFF. CDR3 DNA: TGTGCCAGCAGTTCTTTCTCCCTCTACAATGAGCAGTTCTTC.